These 28 T cell receptor beta chains originate from one sample sequenced in a study of T-cell reconstitution after alpha-beta-depleted transplantation in children. A library of TCRbeta sequences, prepared with unique molecular identifiers, was generated. MiXCR, run by TCRdb on the PCR reads, gives a single entry per CDR3 protein. This sample has 540,000 or so distinct CDR3 sequences, with more than 20% found just once. Material: PBMCs, mostly from graft donor cells, obtained 360 days after TCRalphabeta/CD19-depleted stem cell transplant. The receptors come from a boy less than two years old who had a stem cell transplant for acute myeloid leukemia, so the T cells may come from the graft donor.

This clonotype was recorded a few times. Its ends do not fully match the called genes, so a read error is possible. V and J are TRBV20-1 and TRBJ1-3; D is unresolved. Germline CDR1 reads DFQATT; CDR2 reads SNEGSKA (reference sequence). The CDR3 is made up of 16 amino acids. The CDR3 reads CCASPSTGFSGNTIYF. The CDR3 nucleotides read TGCTGTGCTAGTCCATCGACGGGTTTCTCTGGAAACACCATATATTTT.

V and J are TRBV20-1 and TRBJ1-5; TRBD1 aligns across 11 bases. V shed 1 base and J 5 bases; nucleotides not matched to a gene: 7. This CDR3 comprises 16 residues. CDR1 is DFQATT and CDR2 is SNEGSKA in the germline V gene (reference sequence). CDR3 in amino acids: CSARARDRGLDQPQHF. As DNA, the CDR3 is TGCAGTGCTAGAGCCCGGGACAGGGGGTTGGATCAGCCCCAGCATTTT.

In this sample, this clonotype turned up many times. The CDR3 DNA reads as TGTGCCAGCAGCAAATCGGACAGGGGATGGGAGCAGTACGTC. Encoded protein: CASSKSDRGWEQYV. This sequence joins TRBV7-9 and TRBJ2-7, with 9 positions matching TRBD1. CDR1 and CDR2 from the germline V gene are SEHNR and FQNEAQ (reference sequence). The CDR3 length is 14 residues. V trimming: 5 bases; J trimming: 7 bases; junction bases outside the gene matches: 9.

The sample holds a few counts of this clonotype. The chain carries TRBV29-1 and TRBJ1-2; possibly TRBD1 for D (6 bases). V was clipped by 6 bases and J by 6 bases, with 23 bases between them. Germline CDR1 reads SQVTM; CDR2 reads ANQGSEA. The CDR3 covers 15 residues. This chain's CDR3 is CSVPEPGALGDGYTF. The DNA of the CDR3 is TGCAGCGTGCCTGAACCAGGGGCCCTAGGGGATGGCTACACCTTC.

This clonotype was seen only a few times. The rearrangement uses TRBV9 and TRBJ2-7, with D perhaps TRBD1 (5 bases). The V and J ends lost 4 bases and 3 bases respectively, with 14 bases between them. The CDR3 is 14 residues long. The germline gives CDR1 SGDLS, CDR2 YYNGEE. The CDR3 region has the DNA TGTGCCAGCAGCCCTCGACAGAAGAGCTACGAGCAGTACTTC. Residues: CASSPRQKSYEQYF. Full variable domain (outside the CDR3, taken from reference TRBV9 and TRBJ2-7): DSGVTQTPKHLITATGQRVTLRCSPRSGDLSVYWYQQSLDQGLQFLIQYYNGEERAKGNILERFSAQQFPDLHSELNLSSLELGDSALYFCASSPRQKSYEQYFGPGTRLTVT.

This clonotype was recorded a few times. The V gene is TRBV6-1, the J gene TRBJ2-3; 8 positions agree with TRBD1. The CDR3 totals 14 residues. V dropped 6 bases and J dropped 6; count of bases not matched to a gene: 8. CDR1 and CDR2 (germline): MNHNS, SASEGT. The CDR3, as DNA: TGTGCCAGCAGGCAACACAGGGGGTCCGATACGCAGTATTTT. Translated, it gives CASRQHRGSDTQYF.

Many counts were recorded for this clonotype. The chain recombines TRBV20-1 with TRBJ2-7, with 9 bases identical to TRBD1. Losses at the gene ends were 5 bases for V and 1 base for J; bases not matched to a gene: 3. Germline-derived CDR1 and CDR2 are DFQATT and SNEGSKA (reference sequence). This CDR3 is built from 13 residues. The CDR3 loop is CSALGQGSYEQYV. The DNA of the CDR3 is TGCAGTGCTCTGGGACAGGGTTCCTACGAGCAGTACGTC.

Only a few counts were recorded for this clonotype. The rearrangement links TRBV29-1 to TRBJ1-4, with D perhaps TRBD1 (6 bases). CDR1 and CDR2 from the germline V gene are SQVTM and ANQGSEA. There are 13 residues in the CDR3. Trimming left V 6 bases short and J 5 bases short, with 13 bases between. For the CDR3, the DNA is TGCAGCGTGGCCGGGACATCCAATGAAAAACTGTTTTTT. Its translation: CSVAGTSNEKLFF.

Only a few counts were recorded for this clonotype. The V call is TRBV20-1, the J call TRBJ2-1; TRBD2 matches at 7 bases. With 0 bases clipped from V and 14 bases from J, the junction kept 16 bases outside the gene matches. CDR1 is DFQATT, CDR2 SNEGSKA, per germline (reference sequence). The CDR3 spans 15 residues. CDR3 region: CSAREISLAVLAEFF. The CDR3 DNA sequence: TGCAGTGCTAGAGAGATCTCCCTAGCGGTACTAGCAGAGTTCTTC.

This clonotype was found many times. This rearrangement joins TRBV7-9 to TRBJ2-1; perhaps TRBD2 as D (6 bases). CDR1 SEHNR and CDR2 FQNEAQ come from the germline V gene (reference sequence). The CDR3 covers 14 residues. The V end was cut by 4 bases, the J end by 5 bases, with 12 bases between. CDR3 coding DNA: TGTGCCAGCAGCTCGCGGGACCTCCACAATGAGCAGTTCTTC. Its protein is CASSSRDLHNEQFF.

The chain links TRBV7-9 to TRBJ1-2; a weak D match, TRBD1 (6 bases). This CDR3 is 13 amino acids long. Deletions cut 7 bases from V and 14 bases from J, with 23 bases between. CDR1 is SEHNR and CDR2 is FQNEAQ in the germline V gene (reference sequence). CDR3 sequence: CASKPPGAWWGTF. DNA for the CDR3: TGTGCCAGCAAACCCCCGGGGGCGTGGTGGGGAACCTTC.

In its sample, this clonotype was seen a few times. J is TRBJ2-5 and V is TRBV12-3 or TRBV12-4; possible D gene TRBD2, 5 bases. CDR3 length equals 15 residues. The V end was cut by 0 bases, the J end by 5 bases, with 13 bases between. The CDR3 bases are TGTGCCAGCAGTTTAGCGTGGTACGGCGGGGAGACCCAGTACTTC. It yields the protein CASSLAWYGGETQYF.

The chain couples TRBV15 to TRBJ2-2; D is ambiguous. V lost 3 bases and J lost 4, with 12 bases in between. The CDR3 sequence is 15 residues long. Looked up from germline, CDR1 is LNHNV and CDR2 is YYDKDF (reference sequence). The CDR3 nucleotides are TGTGCCACCAGCAGCCCCCTAACGGGCACCGGGGAGCTGTTTTTT. It codes for CATSSPLTGTGELFF. Supplemented by reference TRBV15 and TRBJ2-2, the full variable domain reads DAMVIQNPRYQVTQFGKPVTLSCSQTLNHNVMYWYQQKSSQAPKLLFHYYDKDFNNEADTPDNFQSRRPNTSFCFLDIRSPGLGDTAMYLCATSSPLTGTGELFFGEGSRLTVL.

The gene calls are TRBV28 and TRBJ1-2, with D unresolved. This CDR3 contains 18 residues. Trimming stripped 10 bases from V and 4 bases from J, with 31 bases between. Germline values: CDR1 MDHEN, CDR2 SYDVKM. The CDR3 nucleotides read TGTGCCATCAGGCCAACCCAATTTACCGGGCCCCTTGTCTATGGCTACACCTTC. Protein sequence: CAIRPTQFTGPLVYGYTF.

This chain joins TRBV11-2 and TRBJ2-1; D remains unclear. The CDR3 has 17 amino acids. Germline assignment: CDR1 SGHAT and CDR2 FQNNGV. V shed 0 bases and J shed 0 bases, with 12 bases lying between them. As DNA, the CDR3 is TGTGCCAGCAGCTTAGATCTACCGGCGAGCTCCTACAATGAGCAGTTCTTC. It is translated as CASSLDLPASSYNEQFF. Together with reference TRBV11-2 and TRBJ2-1, the CDR3 gives the full variable domain: EAGVAQSPRYKIIEKRQSVAFWCNPISGHATLYWYQQILGQGPKLLIQFQNNGVVDDSQLPKDRFSAERLKGVDSTLKIQPAKLEDSAVYLCASSLDLPASSYNEQFFGPGTRLTVL.

V is TRBV20-1 and J is TRBJ2-7, with TRBD1 matching over 10 bases. V dropped 1 base and J dropped 2; count of bases not matched to a gene: 5. Germline CDR1 DFQATT, CDR2 SNEGSKA (reference sequence). This CDR3 contains 15 residues. The CDR3 DNA reads TGCAGTGCTAGAGTCTTGGACAGGGGGACCTACGAGCAGTACTTC. It specifies CSARVLDRGTYEQYF.

This clonotype came up many times. The DNA of the CDR3 is TGTGCCAGCAGTTTTATGGCTGAAGCTTTCTTT. Encoded protein: CASSFMAEAFF. V is TRBV12-3 or TRBV12-4 and J is TRBJ1-1; D is unresolved. The V gene lost 3 bases and the J gene lost 6 bases, with 5 bases spanning the gap. This CDR3 region has 11 residues.

This clonotype was seen only a few times. The chain uses TRBV29-1 and TRBJ2-5; tentative D call: TRBD2 (5 bases). This CDR3 has 17 amino acids. CDR1 SQVTM and CDR2 ANQGSEA come from the germline V gene. The V end lost 0 bases, the J end lost 2 bases, and 19 bases lay between the germline ends. The CDR3 DNA reads TGCAGCGTTGAAGATCTTCGGGGAAACAGACAACAAGAGACCCAGTACTTC. It yields the protein CSVEDLRGNRQQETQYF. Full variable domain (rest looked up from reference TRBV29-1 and TRBJ2-5): SAVISQKPSRDICQRGTSLTIQCQVDSQVTMMFWYRQQPGQSLTLIATANQGSEATYESGFVIDKFPISRPNLTFSTLTVSNMSPEDSSIYLCSVEDLRGNRQQETQYFGPGTRLLVL.

The chain recombines TRBV4-3 with TRBJ1-3; no definite D call. Trimming took off 0 bases at V and 0 bases at J, with 9 bases between the two ends. Germline V gene sequence: CDR1 LGHNA, CDR2 YSLEER. The CDR3 spans 16 residues. The CDR3 bases are TGCGCCAGCAGCCAAGATCGAGGGTACTCTGGAAACACCATATATTTT. This encodes CASSQDRGYSGNTIYF.

This clonotype was detected many times. This chain uses TRBV20-1 with TRBJ1-2; 7 nucleotides match TRBD1. Germline V gene lookup returns CDR1 DFQATT and CDR2 SNEGSKA (reference sequence). The CDR3 loop spans 13 amino acids. J was trimmed by 4 bases and V by 0 bases; bases with no gene match: 2. The CDR3 DNA follows: TGCAGTGCTAGAGACCCAGGGGGCTATGGCTACACCTTC. It yields the protein CSARDPGGYGYTF.

The chain is built from TRBV20-1 and TRBJ2-5; 9 bases match TRBD2. Germline V gene sequence: CDR1 DFQATT, CDR2 SNEGSKA (reference sequence). The ends lost 5 bases at V and 4 bases at J; junction bases unmatched: 8. The CDR3 consists of 14 residues. CDR3 amino acids: CSAPGLAGPETQYF. CDR3 DNA: TGCAGTGCTCCCGGGCTAGCGGGGCCAGAGACCCAGTACTTC.

This chain connects TRBV2 to TRBJ2-3; 8 bases line up with TRBD2. CDR1 is SNHLY and CDR2 is FYNNEI in the germline V gene. Germline trimming cut 3 bases from V and 2 bases from J; bases unmatched to any gene: 4. The CDR3 sequence is 15 residues long. The CDR3 spells CASSDMGLDTDTQYF. The CDR3 nucleotides read TGTGCCAGCAGTGATATGGGACTAGACACAGATACGCAGTATTTT.

Note on this clonotype: It may be a read error: a sequence one base away is much more abundant. The CDR3 is CANRSSYEQNF. The CDR3 DNA is TGTGCCAACCGAAGCTCCTACGAGCAGAACTTC. The chain employs TRBV11-1 and TRBJ2-7; D unclear. The length of the CDR3 is 11 residues. Germline assignment: CDR1 SGHAT and CDR2 FQDESV (reference sequence).

This clonotype is a singleton in its sample. The rearrangement links TRBV5-1 to TRBJ1-4; D remains unclear. The CDR3 totals 14 residues. Looked up from germline, CDR1 is SGHRS and CDR2 is YFSETQ. V lost 3 bases to trimming and J lost 6 bases, with 12 bases between them. For the CDR3, the DNA is TGCGCCAGCAGCTCGGAGGGTGAGGATGAAAAACTGTTTTTT. It specifies CASSSEGEDEKLFF.

This chain links TRBV12-3 or TRBV12-4 with TRBJ2-3; D is uncertain. The CDR3 spans 11 residues. Trimming left V 6 bases short and J 11 bases short, with 12 bases between. The CDR3 coding sequence is TGTGCCAGCAGCCACCCTGAAAAGCAGTATTTT. Its translation is CASSHPEKQYF.

V and J are TRBV12-5 and TRBJ1-1; 8 bases are a match to TRBD1. J gave up 3 bases and V 6 bases, and 24 bases lay outside the gene matches. Germline-derived CDR1 and CDR2 are LGHNT and FRNRAP. This CDR3 comprises 20 residues. In DNA, the CDR3 is TGTGCTAGTGGCTATGCGTGGGGTTCCAGGACAGGGAAGGAGGACACTGAAGCTTTCTTT. This encodes CASGYAWGSRTGKEDTEAFF.

The rearrangement joins TRBV7-2 to TRBJ2-7; D is ambiguous. The ends were cut back, 5 bases at V and 0 bases at J, with 8 bases in the middle. This CDR3 contains 13 residues. Germline V gives CDR1 SGHTA, CDR2 FQGNSA. The CDR3 here is CASSPPYSYEQYF. Here the CDR3 DNA reads TGTGCCAGCAGCCCCCCGTACTCCTACGAGCAGTACTTC.

The table lists this clonotype with many counts. The chain employs TRBV9 and TRBJ2-7; 11 nucleotides agree with TRBD1. Germline-derived CDR1 and CDR2 are SGDLS and YYNGEE. The CDR3 covers 18 residues. Losses at the gene ends were 2 bases for V and 0 bases for J; bases not matched to a gene: 10. CDR3 sequence: CASSVSGQGVADSYEQYF. CDR3 nucleotide sequence: TGTGCCAGCAGCGTGTCGGGACAGGGGGTAGCCGACTCCTACGAGCAGTACTTC.